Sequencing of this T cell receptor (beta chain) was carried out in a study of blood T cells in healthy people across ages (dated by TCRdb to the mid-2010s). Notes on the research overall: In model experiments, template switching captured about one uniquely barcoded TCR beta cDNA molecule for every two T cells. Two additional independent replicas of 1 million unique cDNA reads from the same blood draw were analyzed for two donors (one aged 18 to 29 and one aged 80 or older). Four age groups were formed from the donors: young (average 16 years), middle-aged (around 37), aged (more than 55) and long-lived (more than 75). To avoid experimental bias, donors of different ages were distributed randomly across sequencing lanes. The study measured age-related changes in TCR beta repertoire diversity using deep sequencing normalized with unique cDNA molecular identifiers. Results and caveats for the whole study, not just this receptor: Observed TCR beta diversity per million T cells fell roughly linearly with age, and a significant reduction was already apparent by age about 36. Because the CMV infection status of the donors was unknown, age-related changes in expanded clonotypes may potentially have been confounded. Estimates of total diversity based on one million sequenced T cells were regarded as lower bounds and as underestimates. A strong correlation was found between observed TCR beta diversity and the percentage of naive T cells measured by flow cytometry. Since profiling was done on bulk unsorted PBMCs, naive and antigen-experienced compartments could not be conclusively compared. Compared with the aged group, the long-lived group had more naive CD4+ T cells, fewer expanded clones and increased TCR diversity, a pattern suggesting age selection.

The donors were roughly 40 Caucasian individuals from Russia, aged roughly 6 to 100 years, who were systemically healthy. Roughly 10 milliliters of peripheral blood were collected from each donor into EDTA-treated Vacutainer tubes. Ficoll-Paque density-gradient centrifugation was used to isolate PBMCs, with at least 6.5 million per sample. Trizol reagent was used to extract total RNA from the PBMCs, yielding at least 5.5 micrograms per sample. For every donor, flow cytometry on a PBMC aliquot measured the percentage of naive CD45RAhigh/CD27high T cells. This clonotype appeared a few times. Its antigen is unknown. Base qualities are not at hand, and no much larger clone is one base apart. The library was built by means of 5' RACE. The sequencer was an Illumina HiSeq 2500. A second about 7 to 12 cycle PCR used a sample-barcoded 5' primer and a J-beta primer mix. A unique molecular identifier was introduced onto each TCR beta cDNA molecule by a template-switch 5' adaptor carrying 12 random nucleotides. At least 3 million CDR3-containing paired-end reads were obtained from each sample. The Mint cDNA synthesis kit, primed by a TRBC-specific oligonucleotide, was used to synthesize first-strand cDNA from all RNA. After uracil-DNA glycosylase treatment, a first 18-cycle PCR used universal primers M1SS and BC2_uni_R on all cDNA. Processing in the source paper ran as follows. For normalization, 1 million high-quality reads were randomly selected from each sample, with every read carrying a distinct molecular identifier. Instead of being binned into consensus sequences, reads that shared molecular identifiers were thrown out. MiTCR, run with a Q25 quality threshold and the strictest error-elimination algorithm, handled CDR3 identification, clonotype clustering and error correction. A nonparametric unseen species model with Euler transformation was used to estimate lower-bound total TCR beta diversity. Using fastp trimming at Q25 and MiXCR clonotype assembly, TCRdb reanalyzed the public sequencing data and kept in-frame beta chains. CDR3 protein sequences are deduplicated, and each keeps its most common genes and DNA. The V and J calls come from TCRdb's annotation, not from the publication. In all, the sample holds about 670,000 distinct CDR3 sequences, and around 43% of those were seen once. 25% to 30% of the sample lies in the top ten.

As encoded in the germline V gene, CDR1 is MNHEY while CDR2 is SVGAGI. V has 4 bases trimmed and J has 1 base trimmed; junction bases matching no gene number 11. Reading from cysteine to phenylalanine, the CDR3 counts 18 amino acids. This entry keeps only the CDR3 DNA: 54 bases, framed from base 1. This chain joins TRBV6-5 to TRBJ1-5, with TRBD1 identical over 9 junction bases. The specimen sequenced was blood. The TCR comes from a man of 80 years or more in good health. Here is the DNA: TGTGCCAGCAGTTTCGTCATTACAGGGGGCGGGAGCAATCAGCCCCAGCATTTT. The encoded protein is CASSFVITGGGSNQPQHF.